This entry concerns a single T cell receptor beta chain. What it recognizes is unknown. Total RNA extraction produced at least 6 micrograms (per sample) for the study. Alongside a J-beta primer mix, a sample-barcoded 5' primer served in a second PCR lasting roughly 6 to 11 cycles. A single record per CDR3 protein comes from TCRdb applying MiXCR to the 5' RACE reads. The sample lists 580,000 or so distinct CDR3 sequences, about 45% occurring once. The CDR3 consists of 16 residues. The germline V gene encodes CDR1 MNHEY and CDR2 SMNVEV (reference sequence). The V and J ends lost 6 bases and 3 bases respectively, with 17 bases between them. The sample comes from a study of blood T cells in healthy people across ages. Study outcomes and limitations: Significant beta diversity loss was already apparent by age roughly 38, declining roughly linearly. Total diversity from one million sequenced T cells was likely underestimated. Bulk PBMC profiling left naive and antigen-experienced comparisons inconclusive.

Sequenced: blood. This receptor was obtained from a man aged 80 or over in good health. The genes are TRBV27 and TRBJ2-2; D possibly uses TRBD1 or TRBD2 (5 bases each). CDR3 loop: CASSQGDGMDTGELFF. The CDR3 DNA follows: TGTGCCAGCAGCCAAGGGGACGGGATGGACACCGGGGAGCTGTTTTTT.